This TCR beta chain comes out of a study of blood T cell repertoires in COVID-19. Profiling relied on immunoSEQ multiplex PCR, and the TCRdb table lists in-frame clones only, not all of them. The table has more than 250,000 clones, around 90% seen once. This CDR3 is 16 amino acids long. The V gene's germline CDR1 is MNHEY and CDR2 SMNVEV (reference sequence). Trimming left V 5 bases short and J 4 bases short, with 20 bases between. This sequence was found in a man in his fifties or sixties with active or convalescent COVID-19. The material sequenced was peripheral blood. The chain employs TRBV27 and TRBJ2-5; a weak D match, TRBD1 (7 bases). Here the CDR3 DNA reads TGTGCCAGCAGTCCCATAAAGGAGGGGGCCAGAGAGACCCAGTACTTC. Translated: CASSPIKEGARETQYF.